The 2 T cell receptor beta chains given below trace back to one sample, sequenced in a study of regulatory T cells in long-lasting Graves disease. With iRepertoire HTBI primers and Arm-PCR of CDR3 regions, TCR beta libraries were built. TCRdb used MiXCR to reprocess the multiplex PCR reads, holding one entry per CDR3 protein. The sample yields roughly 470,000 distinct CDR3 sequences, less than 25% seen once. The time point: persistent/refractory GD, antithyroid drugs over 5 years with positive TRAb. Scientists built the TCR library using RNA that was extracted from PBMCs. Sample: peripheral blood mononuclear cells (PBMCs), taken when the disease was refractory, from a patient treated with antithyroid drugs. The receptors come from a female donor with Graves disease.

There are many counts of this clonotype. The rearrangement links TRBV28 to TRBJ2-7, with a tentative D call TRBD1 (6 bases). CDR3 length: 13 residues. Germline V gene sequence: CDR1 MDHEN, CDR2 SYDVKM. V lost 6 bases and J lost 5, with 14 bases in between. The CDR3, as DNA: TGTGCCAGCAGCCGCGAACAGGGCCACGAGCAGTACTTC. This codes for CASSREQGHEQYF.

This clonotype was observed at least ten times. The rearrangement links TRBV7-8 to TRBJ2-4, with D maybe TRBD2 (6 bases). Germline values: CDR1 SGHVS, CDR2 FQNEAQ. The CDR3 is made up of 17 amino acids. Trimming shortened V by 5 bases and J by 0 bases, and 17 bases separated the two germline ends. In nucleotides, the CDR3 is TGTGCCAGCAGCCGCCGCGGGACCAATCAAGCCAAAAACATTCAGTACTTC. Protein product: CASSRRGTNQAKNIQYF. Looking up the rest from reference TRBV7-8 and TRBJ2-4 gives the full variable domain: GAGVSQSPRYKVAKRGQDVALRCDPISGHVSLFWYQQALGQGPEFLTYFQNEAQLDKSGLPSDRFFAERPEGSVSTLKIQRTQQEDSAVYLCASSRRGTNQAKNIQYFGAGTRLSVL.